These 26 T cell receptor beta chains came from one sample sequenced in a study of T cell responses to AZD1222 COVID-19 vaccine. Some clones are missing from TCRdb's copy, which holds only in-frame ones; the method was immunoSEQ multiplex PCR. The sample contains over 150,000 clones, approximately 92% of which appear only once. The source was peripheral blood, collected on day 0 of AZD1222 vaccination. The receptors were gathered from an adult in good health.

The chain couples TRBV5-5 to TRBJ1-1; TRBD1 is a possible D gene (5 bases). The V and J ends lost 3 bases and 2 bases respectively, with 17 bases between them. CDR3 length equals 16 residues. CDR1 and CDR2 (germline): SGHKS, YYEKEE (reference sequence). This CDR3 is CASSSKVDIQNTEAFF. The DNA of the CDR3 is TGTGCCAGCAGCTCGAAGGTGGACATACAAAACACTGAAGCTTTCTTT.

This chain links TRBV29-1 with TRBJ2-2, with D perhaps matching TRBD1 (6 bases). CDR3 size: 14 residues. V lost 7 bases to trimming and J lost 1 base, with 13 bases between them. Germline V gene lookup returns CDR1 SQVTM and CDR2 ANQGSEA. The CDR3 region has the DNA TGCAGCGCCCGGACAGTCGGGAACACCGGGGAGCTGTTTTTT. Amino acids: CSARTVGNTGELFF.

The chain combines TRBV6-2 or TRBV6-3 with TRBJ1-2, with D unclear. CDR3 length equals 12 residues. Germline lookup yields CDR1 MNHEY and CDR2 SVGEGT. V was clipped by 3 bases and J by 6 bases, with 8 bases between them. CDR3 DNA: TGTGCCAGCAGTTATGCGGATAATGGCTACACCTTC. Amino acid sequence: CASSYADNGYTF.

V and J are TRBV30 and TRBJ2-7; either TRBD1 or TRBD2 may fit D (6 bases each). Trimming cost V 2 bases and J 6 bases, with 11 bases left between them. The CDR3 length is 12 residues. Germline CDR1 is GTSNPN and CDR2 is SVGIG (reference sequence). This CDR3 is CAWSLQGGEQYV. CDR3 coding DNA: TGTGCCTGGAGTCTACAGGGAGGCGAGCAGTACGTC.

V gene TRBV5-1 combines with J gene TRBJ2-3; 9 nucleotides line up with TRBD2. Germline loops: CDR1 SGHRS, CDR2 YFSETQ. CDR3 size: 15 residues. Germline trimming cut 10 bases from V and 2 bases from J; bases unmatched to any gene: 11. In nucleotides, the CDR3 is TGCGCCGGCCGCGCGGGGGGGCTTGACACAGATACGCAGTATTTT. It is translated as CAGRAGGLDTDTQYF.

The V and J genes are TRBV6-4 and TRBJ2-3; 9 bases map to TRBD2. V was clipped by 3 bases and J by 1 base; unmatched bases: 2. The CDR3 covers 15 residues. The germline CDR1 and CDR2 sequences are MRHNA and SNTAGT. The CDR3 DNA reads TGTGCCAGCAGTGAAGCGGGGGGAGGCACAGATACGCAGTATTTT. Encoded protein: CASSEAGGGTDTQYF.

J is TRBJ2-7 and V is TRBV6-5; 7 nucleotides agree with TRBD1. The CDR3 is made up of 15 amino acids. J gave up 3 bases and V 6 bases, and 11 bases lay outside the gene matches. Germline V gene lookup returns CDR1 MNHEY and CDR2 SVGAGI. The CDR3 DNA is TGTGCCAGCAGACCCGATATTACAGGGGACTACGAGCAGTACGTC. It is translated as CASRPDITGDYEQYV.

The chain joins TRBV10-3 to TRBJ2-1; 9 nucleotides agree with TRBD1. Germline V CDR1 and CDR2: ENHRY, SYGVKD. The CDR3 contains 14 residues. V dropped 5 bases and J dropped 3; count of bases not matched to a gene: 2. CDR3 sequence reads: CAISLTGGYNEQFF. The CDR3 DNA sequence: TGTGCCATCAGTTTGACAGGGGGCTACAATGAGCAGTTCTTC.

The CDR3 nucleotides read TGTGCCAGTAGCGCACAGGATTATGGCTACACCTTC. The encoded protein is CASSAQDYGYTF. The rearrangement uses TRBV19 and TRBJ1-2; D perhaps matches TRBD1 (5 bases). Trimming removed 6 bases from V and 5 bases from J, with 10 bases in between. The CDR3 consists of 12 residues. CDR1 is LNHDA and CDR2 is SQIVND in the germline V gene (reference sequence).

The chain couples TRBV14 to TRBJ2-7; tentative D call: TRBD1 (5 bases). This CDR3 has 13 residues. Trimming pared 6 bases from V and 2 bases from J, leaving 11 bases between. Germline CDR1 SGHDN, CDR2 FVKESK. The CDR3 DNA reads TGTGCCAGCAGTCTAGGGGCCACCTACGAGCAGTACTTC. Amino acids: CASSLGATYEQYF.

The chain links TRBV6-5 to TRBJ2-7; TRBD1 agrees at 7 bases. CDR3 length: 15 amino acids. J was trimmed by 2 bases and V by 5 bases; bases with no gene match: 9. Germline CDR1 MNHEY, CDR2 SVGAGI. The CDR3: CASSLIQGSPYEQYV. CDR3 in DNA: TGTGCCAGCAGTCTAATACAGGGGTCCCCCTACGAGCAGTACGTC.

The chain is built from TRBV5-1 and TRBJ1-1; 11 bases map to TRBD1. J was trimmed by 10 bases and V by 3 bases; bases with no gene match: 5. The CDR3 is made up of 13 amino acids. The germline V gene encodes CDR1 SGHRS and CDR2 YFSETQ. The DNA for the CDR3 is TGCGCCAGCAGCTCGGGACAGGGGGAGCGAGCTTTCTTT. It specifies CASSSGQGERAFF.

V is TRBV9 and J is TRBJ1-3, with a possible D match to TRBD1 (5 bases). V lost 3 bases and J lost 4, with 14 bases in between. Looked up from germline, CDR1 is SGDLS and CDR2 is YYNGEE. This CDR3 spans 15 amino acids. The CDR3 loop reads CASSASEGSGNTIYF. CDR3 in DNA: TGTGCCAGCAGCGCGAGTGAGGGGTCAGGAAACACCATATATTTT.

This rearrangement joins TRBV6-5 to TRBJ2-1; D unresolved. V was shortened by 0 bases and J by 2 bases, with 8 bases between the two germline ends. Per the germline V gene, CDR1 is MNHEY and CDR2 is SVGAGI. This CDR3 region has 15 residues. The DNA for the CDR3 is TGTGCCAGCAGTTACTCTGGGGAACCCTACAATGAGCAGTTCTTC. It encodes CASSYSGEPYNEQFF.

V and J are TRBV19 and TRBJ2-1; tentative D call: TRBD1 (6 bases). The CDR3 totals 13 residues. Germline CDR1 is LNHDA and CDR2 is SQIVND (reference sequence). V lost 5 bases and J lost 4, with 9 bases in between. The CDR3 sequence: CASSVGQYNEQFF. CDR3 nucleotides: TGTGCCAGTAGTGTTGGACAGTACAATGAGCAGTTCTTC.

The chain uses TRBV4-2 and TRBJ1-1, with unresolved D. This CDR3 spans 13 amino acids. Germline V gives CDR1 LGHNA, CDR2 YNFKEQ. Between the trimmed V and J ends, which lost 0 bases and 3 bases, there was a span of 5 bases. CDR3 DNA: TGTGCCAGCAGCCAAGATAGGTACACTGAAGCTTTCTTT. It encodes CASSQDRYTEAFF.

The chain couples TRBV29-1 to TRBJ2-7; D may be TRBD1 or TRBD2 (5 bases each). CDR3 length equals 14 residues. The germline gives CDR1 SQVTM, CDR2 ANQGSEA. V was trimmed by 4 bases and J by 0 bases, leaving 13 bases between them. The chain's CDR3 is CSVVPGRSSYEQYF. CDR3 DNA sequence: TGCAGCGTTGTTCCGGGACGGAGCTCCTACGAGCAGTACTTC.

The chain uses TRBV6-6 and TRBJ1-1, with TRBD1 as a possible D gene (5 bases). CDR1 and CDR2 (germline): MNHNY, SVGAGI (reference sequence). This CDR3 comprises 14 residues. Trimming took 1 base from V and 4 from J, leaving 10 bases between them. The chain's CDR3 is CASSYFTGGTEAFF. The CDR3 coding sequence is TGTGCCAGCAGTTACTTTACCGGGGGCACTGAAGCTTTCTTT.

This rearrangement joins TRBV7-9 to TRBJ1-1; D is undetermined. Germline lookup yields CDR1 SEHNR and CDR2 FQNEAQ (reference sequence). The CDR3 is 15 residues long. Trimming left V 4 bases short and J 5 bases short, with 17 bases between. CDR3 loop: CASSSPPGSGTEAFF. The CDR3 coding sequence is TGTGCCAGCAGCTCGCCCCCTGGTTCGGGTACTGAAGCTTTCTTT.

This chain connects TRBV15 to TRBJ1-1; D is undetermined. The ends were cut back, 0 bases at V and 1 base at J, with 9 bases in the middle. The CDR3 runs to 15 residues. Germline loops: CDR1 LNHNV, CDR2 YYDKDF (reference sequence). CDR3 nucleotides: TGTGCCACCAGCAGAGATCGGCTACAGAACACTGAAGCTTTCTTT. The encoded protein is CATSRDRLQNTEAFF. Full variable domain (missing parts from reference TRBV15 and TRBJ1-1): DAMVIQNPRYQVTQFGKPVTLSCSQTLNHNVMYWYQQKSSQAPKLLFHYYDKDFNNEADTPDNFQSRRPNTSFCFLDIRSPGLGDTAMYLCATSRDRLQNTEAFFGQGTRLTVV.

This clone occurred a few times. This sequence joins TRBV13 and TRBJ1-5, with 7 bases matching TRBD1. The CDR3 runs 16 residues. Per germline, CDR1 PRHDT and CDR2 FYEKMQ (reference sequence). The trim removed 4 bases at V and 2 bases at J, leaving 8 bases unmatched. The CDR3 DNA sequence: TGTGCCAGCAGCTACGGGCTTACAGGGGGCAATCAGCCCCAGCATTTT. Protein sequence: CASSYGLTGGNQPQHF.

The V gene is TRBV12-5, the J gene TRBJ1-2; D remains ambiguous. Germline CDR1 is LGHNT and CDR2 is FRNRAP. Trimming removed 4 bases at V and 5 bases at J, with 8 bases between. The CDR3 runs to 12 residues. CDR3: CASGSPQYGYTF. The CDR3 nucleotides read TGTGCTAGTGGTTCTCCACAATATGGCTACACCTTC.

This clone was found once. This rearrangement joins TRBV10-3 to TRBJ1-6; unclear D gene. Germline CDR1 is ENHRY and CDR2 is SYGVKD. The CDR3 has 14 amino acids. With 0 bases removed from V and 6 bases from J, the gap between germline ends came to 6 bases. CDR3 loop: CAISESTLNSPLHF. The DNA of the CDR3 is TGTGCCATCAGTGAGTCTACCCTTAATTCACCCCTCCACTTT.

This sequence joins TRBV10-3 and TRBJ2-1, with D perhaps TRBD2 (6 bases). Deletions cut 7 bases from V and 8 bases from J, with 15 bases between. The CDR3 extends over 13 amino acids. The V gene's germline CDR1 is ENHRY and CDR2 SYGVKD. CDR3 protein: CAINSGRGDEQFF. The DNA of the CDR3 is TGTGCCATCAATAGCGGCCGCGGCGATGAGCAGTTCTTC.

The chain is built from TRBV2 and TRBJ2-7; 15 positions match TRBD2. Germline assignment: CDR1 SNHLY and CDR2 FYNNEI. V gave up 4 bases and J gave up 9 bases; unmatched junction bases: 7. This CDR3 region has 15 residues. The CDR3 coding sequence is TGTGCCAGCAGTGGGTCGGGACTAGCGGGAGGAGGGCAGTACTTC. Translated: CASSGSGLAGGGQYF.

This chain links TRBV6-4 with TRBJ2-2; 7 nucleotides align to TRBD2. The CDR3 loop spans 14 amino acids. Germline trimming cut 2 bases from V and 6 bases from J; bases unmatched to any gene: 3. The germline CDR1 and CDR2 sequences are MRHNA and SNTAGT. The CDR3 DNA follows: TGTGCCAGCAGTGACGGACGGGGGGCCGGGGAGCTGTTTTTT. Amino acids: CASSDGRGAGELFF.